The entry that follows covers one TCR beta chain sequence. The CDR3 loop spans 13 amino acids. V lost 8 bases to trimming and J lost 0 bases, with 11 bases between them. Germline loops: CDR1 KGHSH, CDR2 LQKENI. The data originate from a study of technical replicates of blood from a handful of donors. Clones were read by immunoSEQ multiplex PCR, and TCRdb kept only the in-frame ones, dropping some. The sample shows some 70,000 clones, around 91% of them seen only once. This sequence originates from a human donor in good health. Sample: T cells isolated from PBMCs. This sequence joins TRBV18 and TRBJ2-7; D unresolved. The CDR3 reads CASTPPSSYEQYF. CDR3 nucleotide sequence: TGTGCCAGCACCCCGCCGAGCTCCTACGAGCAGTACTTC. Full variable domain (missing parts from reference TRBV18 and TRBJ2-7): NAGVMQNPRHLVRRRGQEARLRCSPMKGHSHVYWYRQLPEEGLKFMVYLQKENIIDESGMPKERFSAEFPKEGPSILRIQQVVRGDSAAYFCASTPPSSYEQYFGPGTRLTVT.